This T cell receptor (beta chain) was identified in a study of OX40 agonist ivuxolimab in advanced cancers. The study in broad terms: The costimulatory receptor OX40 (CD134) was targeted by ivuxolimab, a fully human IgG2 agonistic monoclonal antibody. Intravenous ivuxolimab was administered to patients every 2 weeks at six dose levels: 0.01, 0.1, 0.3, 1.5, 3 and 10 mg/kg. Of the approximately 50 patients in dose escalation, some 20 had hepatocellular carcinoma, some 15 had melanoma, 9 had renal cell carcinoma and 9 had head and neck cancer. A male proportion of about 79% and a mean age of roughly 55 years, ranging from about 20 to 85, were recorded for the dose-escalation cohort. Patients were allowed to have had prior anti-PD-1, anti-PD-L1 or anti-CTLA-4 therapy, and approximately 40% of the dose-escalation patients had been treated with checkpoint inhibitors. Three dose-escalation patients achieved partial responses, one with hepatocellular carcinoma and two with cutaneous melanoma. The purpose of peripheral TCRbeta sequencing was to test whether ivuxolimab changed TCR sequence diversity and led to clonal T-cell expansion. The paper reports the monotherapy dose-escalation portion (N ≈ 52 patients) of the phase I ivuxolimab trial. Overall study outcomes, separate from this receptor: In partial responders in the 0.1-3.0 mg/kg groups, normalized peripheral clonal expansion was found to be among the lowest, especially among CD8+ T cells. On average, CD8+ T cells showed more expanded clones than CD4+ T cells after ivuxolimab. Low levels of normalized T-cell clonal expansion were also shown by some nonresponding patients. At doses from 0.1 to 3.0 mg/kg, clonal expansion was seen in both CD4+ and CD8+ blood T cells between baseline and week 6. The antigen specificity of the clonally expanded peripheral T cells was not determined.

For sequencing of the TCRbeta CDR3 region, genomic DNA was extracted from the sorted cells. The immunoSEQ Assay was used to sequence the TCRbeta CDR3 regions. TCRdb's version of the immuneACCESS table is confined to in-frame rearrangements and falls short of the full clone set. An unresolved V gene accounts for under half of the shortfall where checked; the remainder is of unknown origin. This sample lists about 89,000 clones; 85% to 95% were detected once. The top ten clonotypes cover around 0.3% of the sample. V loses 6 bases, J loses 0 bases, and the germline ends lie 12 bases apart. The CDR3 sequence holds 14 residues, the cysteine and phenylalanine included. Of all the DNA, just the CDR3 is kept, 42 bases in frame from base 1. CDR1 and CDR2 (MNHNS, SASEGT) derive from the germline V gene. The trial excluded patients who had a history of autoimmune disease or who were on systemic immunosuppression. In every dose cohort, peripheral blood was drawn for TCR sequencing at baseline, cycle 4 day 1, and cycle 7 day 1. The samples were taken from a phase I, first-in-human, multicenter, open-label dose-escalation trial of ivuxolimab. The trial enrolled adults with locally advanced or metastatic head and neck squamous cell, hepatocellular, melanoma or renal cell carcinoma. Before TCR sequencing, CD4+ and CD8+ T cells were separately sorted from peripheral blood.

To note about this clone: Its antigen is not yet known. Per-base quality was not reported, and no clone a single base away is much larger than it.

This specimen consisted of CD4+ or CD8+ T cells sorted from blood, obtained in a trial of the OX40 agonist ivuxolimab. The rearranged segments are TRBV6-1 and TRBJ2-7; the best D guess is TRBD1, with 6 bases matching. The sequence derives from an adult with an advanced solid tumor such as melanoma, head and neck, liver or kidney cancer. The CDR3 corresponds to CASRDSQNSYEQYF. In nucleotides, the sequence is TGTGCCAGCAGGGACAGCCAAAACTCCTACGAGCAGTACTTC.